The rows below give T cell receptor beta chains drawn from one sample of a study of blood T cell repertoires in COVID-19. Profiling relied on immunoSEQ multiplex PCR, and the TCRdb table lists in-frame clones only, not all of them. Of around 31,000 clones listed, roughly nine tenths are singletons. The sequenced material came from peripheral blood. The origin of the receptors is a man aged 60-69 years with acute or convalescent COVID-19. Each CDR3 is given with its conserved first and last residue. A D gene is named only where the DNA matches it firmly. Size values are once, few and many counts, or a class for expanded clones, and some rows have none.

J	V	D	size	CDR3	DNA
TRBJ1-1	TRBV3-1/TRBV3-2	.	.	CASSQQGSDTEAFF	TGTGCCAGCAGCCAACAGGGATCGGACACTGAAGCTTTCTTT
TRBJ1-1	TRBV19	.	.	CASRINGNTEAFF	TGTGCCAGTAGGATAAACGGGAACACTGAAGCTTTCTTT
TRBJ1-5	TRBV5-4	.	few	CASSLAGGRNQPQHF	TGTGCCAGCAGCTTGGCTGGGGGCAGAAATCAGCCCCAGCATTTT
TRBJ1-1	TRBV3-1/TRBV3-2	.	.	CASSQMRMNTEAFF	TGTGCCAGCAGCCAGATGAGGATGAACACTGAAGCTTTCTTT
TRBJ2-7	TRBV30	TRBD1	.	CAWAGTGFTYEQYF	TGTGCCTGGGCCGGGACAGGGTTTACCTACGAGCAGTACTTC
TRBJ2-1	TRBV16	.	once	CASSQSSGYNEQFF	TGTGCCAGCAGCCAATCATCGGGGTACAATGAGCAGTTCTTC
TRBJ2-3	TRBV5-6	TRBD2	.	CASSLRPAGLTDTQYF	TGTGCCAGCAGCTTGAGGCCAGCGGGGCTCACAGATACGCAGTATTTT
TRBJ2-3	TRBV7-9	.	.	CASSDVERAGTDTQYF	TGTGCCAGCAGCGATGTGGAGCGGGCCGGCACAGATACGCAGTATTTT
TRBJ2-7	TRBV18	.	.	CASSPDQGLEQYF	TGTGCCAGCTCACCTGACCAGGGGCTCGAGCAGTACTTC
TRBJ1-1	TRBV18	TRBD1	.	CASSPGTGGTEAFF	TGTGCCAGCTCTCCCGGGACAGGGGGCACTGAAGCTTTCTTT
TRBJ2-7	TRBV18	TRBD1	.	CASSPTGGSYEQYF	TGTGCCAGCTCACCAACAGGGGGGTCCTACGAGCAGTACTTC
TRBJ1-1	TRBV4-3	TRBD1	.	CASSQDHRGHTEAFF	TGCGCCAGCAGCCAAGATCACAGGGGGCACACTGAAGCTTTCTTT
TRBJ2-3	TRBV7-9	TRBD1	.	CASSLKGQGNTDTQYF	TGTGCCAGCAGCTTAAAGGGACAGGGAAACACAGATACGCAGTATTTT
TRBJ2-7	TRBV24-1	.	.	CATSGGEGVYEQYF	TGTGCCACCAGTGGGGGAGAGGGGGTCTACGAGCAGTACTTC
TRBJ1-4	TRBV4-1	.	.	CASSQDLSLANEKLFF	TGCGCCAGCAGCCAAGATCTGAGTTTGGCTAATGAAAAACTGTTTTTT
TRBJ2-1	TRBV24-1	TRBD2	.	CATSDLGLAGRKQFF	TGTGCCACCAGTGATTTAGGACTAGCCGGGAGGAAGCAGTTCTTC
TRBJ1-5	TRBV27	.	.	CASSLRQNQPQHF	TGTGCCAGCAGTCTCCGACAGAATCAGCCCCAGCATTTT
TRBJ2-5	TRBV19	TRBD2	.	CASSPRTSGRARSSQETQYF	TGTGCCAGTAGTCCACGGACTAGCGGGAGGGCCAGGTCTAGTCAAGAGACCCAGTACTTC
TRBJ2-2	TRBV2	TRBD1	.	CASSDRTGLNTGELFF	TGTGCCAGCAGTGATCGGACAGGGTTGAACACCGGGGAGCTGTTTTTT
TRBJ1-5	TRBV27	TRBD1	.	CASSPDRVGQPQHF	TGTGCCAGCAGTCCGGACAGGGTTGGTCAGCCCCAGCATTTT
TRBJ2-1	TRBV3-1/TRBV3-2	.	once	CASSPPGTKDSEQFF	TGTGCCAGCAGCCCCCCGGGGACAAAGGATAGTGAGCAGTTCTTC
TRBJ1-1	TRBV27	.	.	CASSFVGGGTEAFF	TGTGCCAGCAGTTTCGTCGGGGGTGGCACTGAAGCTTTCTTT
TRBJ2-1	TRBV9	.	.	CASSGGERDEQFF	TGTGCCAGCAGCGGCGGGGAGCGCGATGAGCAGTTCTTC